The 14 T cell receptor beta chains below all came from one sample that was sequenced in a study of blood T cell repertoires in COVID-19. Clones were sequenced by immunoSEQ multiplex PCR, and TCRdb holds only the in-frame ones, with some missing. The sample has 150,000 to 200,000 clones, around 86% seen once. The sequenced material came from peripheral blood. These receptors all stem from a man aged 65 to 85 who had recovered from COVID-19.

The V and J genes are TRBV10-3 and TRBJ2-1, with 9 bases matching TRBD2. The CDR3 loop spans 13 amino acids. CDR1 and CDR2 from the germline V gene are ENHRY and SYGVKD. With V trimmed by 8 bases and J by 9 bases, 8 bases remained unmatched. CDR3 bases: TGTGCCATCGGCGGCGGGAGGGCCGTTGAGCAGTTCTTC. Residues: CAIGGGRAVEQFF.

The genes are TRBV29-1 and TRBJ2-7, with 9 bases lining up with TRBD1. The V gene end was trimmed by 6 bases and the J gene end by 4 bases; junction bases not matched to a gene: 4. In germline, CDR1 is SQVTM, CDR2 ANQGSEA. The CDR3 runs 12 residues. For the CDR3, the DNA is TGCAGCGTAGGACAGGGGAGGTACGAGCAGTACTTC. Residues: CSVGQGRYEQYF.

The chain employs TRBV19 and TRBJ2-1; TRBD1 agrees at 8 bases. This CDR3 is 15 amino acids long. The V segment lost 10 bases and the J segment 6 bases; nucleotides outside the gene matches: 14. Germline V gives CDR1 LNHDA, CDR2 SQIVND (reference sequence). Here the CDR3 DNA reads TGTGCCACAGGCGGGGACAGGTCGATCCGCAATGAGCAGTTCTTC. Translating gives CATGGDRSIRNEQFF.

This clone was picked up one time. This rearrangement joins TRBV6-1 to TRBJ1-5, with a possible D match to TRBD1 (5 bases). CDR1 and CDR2 from the germline V gene are MNHNS and SASEGT. The CDR3 extends over 16 amino acids. V was cut by 3 bases and J by 2 bases, with 14 bases left in between. CDR3 loop: CASSDGRGRGNQPQHF. CDR3 nucleotide sequence: TGTGCCAGCAGTGACGGCCGGGGGAGAGGCAATCAGCCCCAGCATTTT.

The CDR3 region is CASSPGGAGEKLFF. The CDR3 DNA sequence: TGTGCCAGCAGCCCAGGGGGCGCGGGTGAAAAACTGTTTTTT. V usage is TRBV6-5 and J usage is TRBJ1-4; 8 nucleotides match TRBD1. CDR3 size: 14 residues. The germline CDR1 and CDR2 sequences are MNHEY and SVGAGI. V lost 6 bases to trimming and J lost 7 bases; unmatched junction nucleotides: 7.

The chain links TRBV7-2 to TRBJ2-1, with D possibly being TRBD2 (6 bases). CDR1 and CDR2 from the germline V gene are SGHTA and FQGNSA. The ends were cut back, 4 bases at V and 1 base at J, with 11 bases in the middle. This CDR3 comprises 15 residues. This chain's CDR3 is CASSSDSGSYNEQFF. CDR3 in DNA: TGTGCCAGCAGCTCCGATAGCGGTTCCTACAATGAGCAGTTCTTC.

The chain joins TRBV18 to TRBJ2-6; no definite D call. The CDR3 loop spans 16 amino acids. CDR1 is KGHSH and CDR2 is LQKENI in the germline V gene. V was shortened by 5 bases and J by 2 bases, with 13 bases between the two germline ends. The CDR3 here is CASSEPIRTGANVLTF. The CDR3 bases are TGTGCCAGCTCAGAACCTATCCGAACTGGGGCCAACGTCCTGACTTTC.

This clone has just one count. The chain combines TRBV5-1 with TRBJ2-5; 14 bases line up with TRBD2. The CDR3 is 15 residues long. V shed 3 bases, J shed 3 bases, and the junction held 1 base outside the gene matches. Germline CDR1 is SGHRS and CDR2 is YFSETQ. The CDR3 DNA reads as TGCGCCAGCAGCTCGGGACTAGCGGGAGAAGAGACCCAGTACTTC. Translated: CASSSGLAGEETQYF. The complete variable domain, with remaining parts taken from reference TRBV5-1 and TRBJ2-5, reads KAGVTQTPRYLIKTRGQQVTLSCSPISGHRSVSWYQQTPGQGLQFLFEYFSETQRNKGNFPGRFSGRQFSNSRSEMNVSTLELGDSALYLCASSSGLAGEETQYFGPGTRLLVL.

With regard to this clone: Distinct nucleotide sequences in the sample also encode this CDR3. The chain carries TRBV11-2 and TRBJ2-7, with D possibly matching TRBD2 (5 bases). Germline CDR1 is SGHAT and CDR2 is FQNNGV. With 5 bases removed from V and 4 bases from J, the gap between germline ends came to 6 bases. The CDR3 runs 11 residues. The CDR3 DNA sequence: TGTGCCAGCAGCCTAGCTTACGAGCAGTACTTC. This sequence encodes CASSLAYEQYF.

This rearrangement joins TRBV5-1 to TRBJ2-7; 9 bases match TRBD1. The CDR3 consists of 15 residues. V lost 2 bases and J lost 5; bases outside the gene matches: 8. CDR1 SGHRS and CDR2 YFSETQ come from the germline V gene. The CDR3 is CASSLLSGTGNEQYF. For the CDR3, the DNA is TGCGCCAGCAGCTTATTATCCGGGACAGGGAACGAGCAGTACTTC.

This clone showed up many times. The CDR3, as DNA: TGTGCCAGCAGCTCCGGGACTAGCGACGAGCAGTACTTC. Translation: CASSSGTSDEQYF. This rearrangement joins TRBV7-6 to TRBJ2-7; 10 bases line up with TRBD2. The CDR3 has 13 amino acids. V was pared by 4 bases and J by 5 bases, with 2 bases of the junction left unmatched. Germline loops: CDR1 SGHVS, CDR2 FNYEAQ.

The chain has TRBV7-9 and TRBJ1-4; tentative D call: TRBD1 (5 bases). CDR3 size: 16 residues. V lost 5 bases to trimming and J lost 4 bases, with 17 bases between them. Germline V lookup: CDR1 SEHNR, CDR2 FQNEAQ (reference sequence). CDR3 sequence (DNA): TGTGCCAGCAGCCCCGGGGGACGCGGGGGTAATGAAAAACTGTTTTTT. Encoded protein: CASSPGGRGGNEKLFF.

The CDR3 loop is CASSARTGDSNQPQHF. Here the CDR3 DNA reads TGTGCCAGTAGTGCCCGGACAGGGGATAGCAATCAGCCCCAGCATTTT. This sequence joins TRBV19 and TRBJ1-5; 9 bases align to TRBD1. CDR1 and CDR2 (germline): LNHDA, SQIVND (reference sequence). V dropped 5 bases and J dropped 0; count of bases not matched to a gene: 5. This CDR3 region has 16 residues.

The V and J genes are TRBV6-6 and TRBJ2-3, with 8 bases fitting TRBD2. Germline-derived CDR1 and CDR2 are MNHNY and SVGAGI (reference sequence). V dropped 8 bases and J dropped 2; count of bases not matched to a gene: 12. The CDR3 sequence is 16 residues long. CDR3 residues: CASVREGSPSTDTQYF. The CDR3 DNA sequence: TGTGCCAGCGTACGGGAGGGGTCTCCATCCACAGATACGCAGTATTTT.